This TCR beta chain was sequenced for a study of blood T cell repertoires in COVID-19. Study background: From T cells, B-cell-depleted T cells, or PBMCs came the material, which was cDNA or gDNA.

Method: immunoSEQ multiplex PCR; TCRdb's copy keeps in-frame clones and lacks some. The sample has roughly 140,000 clones, just under 85% seen once. This CDR3 has 16 amino acids. The germline gives CDR1 LGHNA, CDR2 YSLEER. J was trimmed by 2 bases and V by 1 base; bases with no gene match: 4. The sample holds one count of this clone. The chain joins TRBV4-3 to TRBJ2-5; 10 bases align to TRBD2. Sequences were obtained from peripheral blood. The origin of this receptor is a woman in her thirties or forties with active or convalescent COVID-19. The CDR3 DNA is TGCGCCAGCAGCCAAGGAGCGGGAGGGCCTCAAGAGACCCAGTACTTC. Translating it yields CASSQGAGGPQETQYF.